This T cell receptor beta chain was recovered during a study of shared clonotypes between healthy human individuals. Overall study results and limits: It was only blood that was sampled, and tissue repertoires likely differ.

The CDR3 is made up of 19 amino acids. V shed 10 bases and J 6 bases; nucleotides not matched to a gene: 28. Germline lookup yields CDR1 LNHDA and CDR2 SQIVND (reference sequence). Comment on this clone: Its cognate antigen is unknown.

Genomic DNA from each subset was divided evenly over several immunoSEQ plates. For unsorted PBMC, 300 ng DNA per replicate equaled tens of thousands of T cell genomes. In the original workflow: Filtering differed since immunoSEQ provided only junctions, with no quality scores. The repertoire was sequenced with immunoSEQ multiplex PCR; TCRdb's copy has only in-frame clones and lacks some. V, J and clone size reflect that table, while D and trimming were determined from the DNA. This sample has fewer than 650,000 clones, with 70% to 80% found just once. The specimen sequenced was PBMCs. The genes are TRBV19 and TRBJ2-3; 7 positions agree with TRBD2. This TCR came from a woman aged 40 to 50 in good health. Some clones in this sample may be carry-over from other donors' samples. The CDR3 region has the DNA TGTGCCAATTCATTAAAGCTGACTAGCCCTGGGATTTGTAATGATACGCAGTATTTT. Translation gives CANSLKLTSPGICNDTQYF.